The 27 T cell receptor beta chains below come from one sample, sequenced in a study of T cell responses to AZD1222 COVID-19 vaccine. TCRdb keeps only in-frame clones here, not all; method: immunoSEQ multiplex PCR. The sample has some 200,000 clones, 85% to 95% seen once; the top ten hold more than 9%. Sequenced material: peripheral blood, taken on day 0 of AZD1222 vaccination. These receptors were obtained from an adult in good health.

This clone occurred a few times. V is TRBV7-9 and J is TRBJ2-5, with D possibly TRBD2 on 6 matching bases. The V gene's germline CDR1 is SEHNR and CDR2 FQNEAQ (reference sequence). The CDR3 length is 15 residues. Trimming took 0 bases from V and 1 from J, leaving 9 bases between them. The DNA of the CDR3 is TGTGCCAGCAGCTTAGCCAAGGGACTCCAAGAGACCCAGTACTTC. Residues: CASSLAKGLQETQYF.

CDR3 in amino acids: CASSPDPNTEAFF. The CDR3 DNA follows: TGTGCCAGCTCACCGGATCCGAACACTGAAGCTTTCTTT. This chain joins TRBV18 and TRBJ1-1; D remains ambiguous. V lost 3 bases, J lost 1 base, and 6 bases lay in between. CDR3 size: 13 residues. Germline V gene lookup returns CDR1 KGHSH and CDR2 LQKENI.

This chain links TRBV10-3 with TRBJ2-7; D tentatively reads TRBD1 or TRBD2 (7 bases each). The CDR3 spans 16 residues. Germline V lookup: CDR1 ENHRY, CDR2 SYGVKD. The V gene lost 0 bases and the J gene lost 7 bases, with 19 bases spanning the gap. The chain's CDR3 is CAISESSSTGRGEQYF. DNA of the CDR3: TGTGCCATCAGTGAGTCGAGTTCGACAGGGAGGGGTGAGCAGTACTTC.

In this sample, this clone is medium-sized. V gene TRBV6-5 combines with J gene TRBJ1-1; possibly TRBD1 for D (5 bases). Germline lookup yields CDR1 MNHEY and CDR2 SVGAGI. The CDR3 covers 14 residues. V lost 6 bases and J lost 4, with 15 bases in between. The chain's CDR3 is CASSRMGEGTEAFF. The CDR3 bases are TGTGCCAGCAGCCGGATGGGGGAAGGCACTGAAGCTTTCTTT.

This clone was observed once. The gene calls are TRBV27 and TRBJ2-7; 11 bases align to TRBD1. The V segment lost 3 bases and the J segment 1 base; nucleotides outside the gene matches: 8. Germline CDR1 is MNHEY and CDR2 is SMNVEV (reference sequence). This CDR3 spans 17 amino acids. The chain's CDR3 is CASSFSQGTGGSYEQYF. CDR3 in DNA: TGTGCCAGCAGTTTCTCTCAGGGGACAGGGGGTTCCTACGAGCAGTACTTC.

In regard to this clone: Different DNA sequences within this sample yield the same CDR3. The chain joins TRBV6-5 to TRBJ1-1; D possibly corresponds to TRBD1 (5 bases). Germline V CDR1 and CDR2: MNHEY, SVGAGI. V was pared by 0 bases and J by 3 bases, with 5 bases between. This CDR3 contains 13 residues. CDR3 nucleotide sequence: TGTGCCAGCAGTTACTCCAGGGACACTGAAGCTTTCTTT. This codes for CASSYSRDTEAFF.

The rearrangement joins TRBV9 to TRBJ1-3, with a possible D match to TRBD1 (5 bases). Per the germline V gene, CDR1 is SGDLS and CDR2 is YYNGEE. CDR3 length: 15 residues. V was clipped by 4 bases and J by 1 base, with 12 bases between them. The CDR3 DNA reads as TGTGCCAGCAGCCAAGCAGGGAATTCTGGAAACACCATATATTTT. Translating gives CASSQAGNSGNTIYF.

V is TRBV10-3 and J is TRBJ2-2; 8 bases map to TRBD1. The trim removed 6 bases at V and 4 bases at J, leaving 13 bases unmatched. Germline CDR1 reads ENHRY; CDR2 reads SYGVKD. CDR3 length: 17 residues. CDR3 DNA: TGTGCCATCAGCATCAAATCAGGGGGCTGGACCACCGGGGAGCTGTTTTTT. Translated, it gives CAISIKSGGWTTGELFF.

This chain connects TRBV5-4 to TRBJ1-2; unclear D gene. This CDR3 contains 13 residues. CDR1 is SGHNT, CDR2 YYREEE, per germline (reference sequence). With 0 bases removed from V and 2 bases from J, the gap between germline ends came to 5 bases. This chain's CDR3 is CASSLGSNYGYTF. CDR3 in DNA: TGTGCCAGCAGCTTGGGGTCGAACTATGGCTACACCTTC.

The chain couples TRBV5-8 to TRBJ2-7, with D hard to call. The germline CDR1 and CDR2 sequences are SGHTS and YDEGEE. There are 14 residues in the CDR3. V was shortened by 2 bases and J by 3 bases, with 12 bases between the two germline ends. The CDR3 nucleotides read TGTGCCAGCAGCTTTGACACAGTCTTCTACGAGCAGTACGTC. Translation gives CASSFDTVFYEQYV.

This clone was counted once. V is TRBV5-4 and J is TRBJ2-3; D is ambiguous. With 4 bases removed from V and 5 bases from J, the gap between germline ends came to 8 bases. The CDR3 length is 12 residues. Germline CDR1 reads SGHNT; CDR2 reads YYREEE (reference sequence). CDR3 amino acids: CASSLPRDTQYF. CDR3 in DNA: TGTGCCAGCAGCCTTCCGAGAGATACGCAGTATTTT.

This chain uses TRBV7-2 with TRBJ2-3; 8 nucleotides line up with TRBD2. CDR3 length: 15 amino acids. V gave up 7 bases and J gave up 3 bases; unmatched junction bases: 9. CDR1 is SGHTA, CDR2 FQGNSA, per germline. CDR3 sequence reads: CASTPPQRGTDTQYF. The CDR3 DNA is TGTGCCAGCACCCCCCCCCAGCGGGGGACAGATACGCAGTATTTT.

V is TRBV6-6 and J is TRBJ2-7, with D tentatively TRBD2 (5 bases). The length of the CDR3 is 14 residues. Trimming cost V 2 bases and J 4 bases, with 12 bases left between them. The germline V gene encodes CDR1 MNHNY and CDR2 SVGAGI (reference sequence). The CDR3 loop is CASSYRGETYEQYF. The CDR3 nucleotides read TGTGCCAGCAGTTACCGGGGTGAGACGTACGAGCAGTACTTC.

The V call is TRBV11-2, the J call TRBJ1-6; D not resolved. The V end was cut by 2 bases, the J end by 14 bases, with 16 bases between. The CDR3 runs to 14 residues. Germline V gives CDR1 SGHAT, CDR2 FQNNGV. This CDR3 is CASSLNPLRSTLHF. CDR3 coding DNA: TGTGCCAGCAGCTTAAACCCTCTTAGAAGCACCCTCCACTTT.

The rearrangement links TRBV25-1 to TRBJ2-5; D uncertain. V was cut by 0 bases and J by 0 bases, with 5 bases left in between. In germline, CDR1 is MGHDK, CDR2 SYGVNS. This CDR3 spans 14 amino acids. The CDR3 is CASSEYAYQETQYF. The CDR3 nucleotides read TGTGCCAGCAGTGAATATGCATACCAAGAGACCCAGTACTTC.

CDR3 in DNA: TGTGCCGCCTCCGGGGGTGTGCTCTACGAGCAGTACTTC. This encodes CAASGGVLYEQYF. The chain uses TRBV27 and TRBJ2-7, with D possibly being TRBD2 (6 bases). The V end lost 11 bases, the J end lost 3 bases, and 17 bases lay between the germline ends. Germline CDR1 reads MNHEY; CDR2 reads SMNVEV (reference sequence). This CDR3 contains 13 residues.

V and J are TRBV7-2 and TRBJ1-5; D remains unclear. The V and J ends lost 5 bases and 7 bases respectively, with 12 bases between them. CDR1 SGHTA and CDR2 FQGNSA come from the germline V gene. This CDR3 has 13 amino acids. Here the CDR3 reads CASSPRVGQPQHF. The CDR3 DNA is TGTGCCAGCAGCCCACGGGTCGGGCAGCCCCAGCATTTT.

The rearrangement joins TRBV2 to TRBJ1-1; a possible D gene is TRBD1 (5 bases). CDR1 and CDR2 from the germline V gene are SNHLY and FYNNEI. There are 12 residues in the CDR3. V was cut by 9 bases and J by 0 bases, with 8 bases left in between. In DNA, the CDR3 is TGTGCCAGTGAGGGGCTGAACACTGAAGCTTTCTTT. It specifies CASEGLNTEAFF.

This chain connects TRBV10-3 to TRBJ1-1; D gene ambiguous. The CDR3 covers 13 residues. The germline V gene has CDR1 ENHRY and CDR2 SYGVKD. Trimming pared 0 bases from V and 8 bases from J, leaving 10 bases between. The DNA for the CDR3 is TGTGCCATCAGTGAGTCAACCGGAGGGGAAGCTTTCTTT. This codes for CAISESTGGEAFF.

The rearrangement uses TRBV28 and TRBJ2-1; D might be TRBD2 (6 bases). Germline V gives CDR1 MDHEN, CDR2 SYDVKM. The ends were cut back, 6 bases at V and 9 bases at J, with 12 bases in the middle. The CDR3 is 12 amino acids. The CDR3 DNA reads as TGTGCCAGCAGGAAGGAGGGCCTTGAGCAGTTCTTC. This sequence encodes CASRKEGLEQFF.

The chain carries TRBV27 and TRBJ1-4, with D possibly matching TRBD1 (6 bases). Deletions cut 6 bases from V and 5 bases from J, with 16 bases between. Germline V gene sequence: CDR1 MNHEY, CDR2 SMNVEV (reference sequence). The CDR3 is made up of 15 amino acids. CDR3 protein: CASSPRGHQNEKLFF. The CDR3 DNA reads TGTGCCAGCAGCCCCCGGGGACACCAGAATGAAAAACTGTTTTTT.

Comments on this clone: Other DNA sequences in this specimen translate into the identical CDR3. This sequence joins TRBV19 and TRBJ2-1; TRBD2 aligns across 7 bases. In germline, CDR1 is LNHDA, CDR2 SQIVND (reference sequence). The CDR3 totals 16 residues. With V trimmed by 5 bases and J by 2 bases, 9 bases remained unmatched. As DNA, the CDR3 is TGTGCCAGTAGTTCCCGTGAGGGAGGGGCCTACAATGAGCAGTTCTTC. This translates into CASSSREGGAYNEQFF.

This clone was counted only a few times. The rearrangement uses TRBV5-1 and TRBJ2-3, with 11 bases that match TRBD2. The CDR3 spans 15 residues. Germline trimming cut 3 bases from V and 2 bases from J; bases unmatched to any gene: 2. CDR1 and CDR2 from the germline V gene are SGHRS and YFSETQ. The CDR3 loop reads CASSSSGGTTDTQYF. CDR3 DNA sequence: TGCGCCAGCAGCTCTAGCGGGGGGACCACAGATACGCAGTATTTT.

This clone was observed once. The chain recombines TRBV27 with TRBJ2-1; TRBD2 matches at 8 bases. V dropped 5 bases and J dropped 3; count of bases not matched to a gene: 3. Germline-derived CDR1 and CDR2 are MNHEY and SMNVEV (reference sequence). This CDR3 spans 14 amino acids. In nucleotides, the CDR3 is TGTGCCAGCAGTCCGACTAGCGACTACAATGAGCAGTTCTTC. Translating it yields CASSPTSDYNEQFF.

V usage is TRBV13 and J usage is TRBJ2-1; tentative D call: TRBD2 (5 bases). This CDR3 region has 12 residues. The V gene lost 0 bases and the J gene lost 9 bases, with 6 bases spanning the gap. The germline V gene encodes CDR1 PRHDT and CDR2 FYEKMQ (reference sequence). CDR3 residues: CASSLGGSEQFF. The CDR3 nucleotides read TGTGCCAGCAGCTTAGGAGGGAGTGAGCAGTTCTTC.

The chain carries TRBV4-2 and TRBJ2-1; D is tentatively TRBD1 or TRBD2 (5 bases each). This CDR3 has 13 amino acids. CDR1 LGHNA and CDR2 YNFKEQ come from the germline V gene. The V end was cut by 0 bases, the J end by 15 bases, with 15 bases between. Written as DNA, the CDR3 is TGTGCCAGCAGCCAAGATATGGGGACCAGTCTGTTCTTC. Its protein product is CASSQDMGTSLFF.

This clone was picked up one time. V and J are TRBV29-1 and TRBJ1-4; 7 bases are a match to TRBD1. V lost 7 bases, J lost 10 bases, and 12 bases stayed unmatched. CDR1 SQVTM and CDR2 ANQGSEA come from the germline V gene. The CDR3 runs 13 residues. CDR3 amino acids: CSAITGVSGKLFF. The CDR3 DNA reads TGCAGCGCTATAACAGGGGTCAGCGGAAAACTGTTTTTT.